A selection of T cell receptor beta chains follows, all from one sample in a study of identical twins. A single record per CDR3 protein comes from TCRdb applying MiXCR to the 5' RACE reads. In the table there are 550,000 to 700,000 distinct CDR3 sequences, 20% to 25% of which are singletons. Another study also made use of these data, one on T cells expressing NK-cell markers.

Material for sequencing was PBMCs. These receptors were collected from a woman aged 18-29 years in good health. CDR3s include the opening cysteine and the closing phenylalanine or tryptophan. Each record gives: D gene, V gene, clone size, J gene, CDR3 protein, CDR3 DNA. A D gene is named only where the DNA matches it firmly. Clone size is shown for a subset of rows, as once, few, many or a class of expanded clone.

D gene: .; V gene: TRBV6-6; clone size: few; J gene: TRBJ2-7; CDR3 protein: CASSTADTAYEQYF; CDR3 DNA: TGTGCCAGCAGTACTGCGGACACGGCTTACGAGCAGTACTTC
D gene: .; V gene: TRBV15; clone size: .; J gene: TRBJ2-1; CDR3 protein: CATSPWGAAGNEQFF; CDR3 DNA: TGTGCCACCAGCCCTTGGGGGGCGGCGGGCAATGAGCAGTTCTTC
D gene: TRBD2; V gene: TRBV4-3; clone size: .; J gene: TRBJ2-5; CDR3 protein: CASSQASRLAGETQYF; CDR3 DNA: TGCGCCAGCAGCCAAGCCTCCCGGCTAGCGGGAGAGACCCAGTACTTC
D gene: TRBD2; V gene: TRBV12-3/TRBV12-4; clone size: .; J gene: TRBJ2-1; CDR3 protein: CASSPGLAGGGNEQFF; CDR3 DNA: TGTGCCAGCAGTCCAGGACTAGCGGGAGGTGGGAATGAGCAGTTCTTC
D gene: TRBD1; V gene: TRBV19; clone size: few; J gene: TRBJ1-2; CDR3 protein: CASSITGGRTLDGYTF; CDR3 DNA: TGTGCCAGTAGCATTACAGGGGGCCGGACCCTTGATGGCTACACCTTC
D gene: .; V gene: TRBV10-3; clone size: few; J gene: TRBJ2-2; CDR3 protein: CAISEGRNTGELFF; CDR3 DNA: TGTGCCATCAGTGAGGGCCGGAACACCGGGGAGCTGTTTTTT
D gene: TRBD1; V gene: TRBV6-5; clone size: few; J gene: TRBJ2-3; CDR3 protein: CASSWTGEFTDTQYF; CDR3 DNA: TGTGCCAGCAGTTGGACAGGGGAATTCACAGATACGCAGTATTTT
D gene: .; V gene: TRBV20-1; clone size: many; J gene: TRBJ2-1; CDR3 protein: CSASEWTEQFF; CDR3 DNA: TGCAGTGCTAGCGAATGGACCGAGCAGTTCTTC
D gene: TRBD1; V gene: TRBV10-2; clone size: .; J gene: TRBJ2-7; CDR3 protein: CASSQPGTVFEQYF; CDR3 DNA: TGCGCCAGCAGTCAACCAGGGACAGTCTTCGAGCAGTACTTC
D gene: .; V gene: TRBV5-1; clone size: .; J gene: TRBJ2-3; CDR3 protein: CASSFSVAGQRDTQYF; CDR3 DNA: TGCGCCAGCAGCTTCAGTGTGGCAGGGCAAAGGGATACGCAGTATTTT
D gene: .; V gene: TRBV9; clone size: few; J gene: TRBJ2-7; CDR3 protein: CASSPQDRTIGEQYF; CDR3 DNA: TGTGCCAGCAGCCCCCAAGACAGGACCATCGGCGAGCAGTACTTC
D gene: .; V gene: TRBV7-6; clone size: .; J gene: TRBJ2-3; CDR3 protein: CASSLGVLAPSYF; CDR3 DNA: TGTGCCAGCAGCTTAGGAGTACTAGCACCTTCGTATTTT
D gene: .; V gene: TRBV12-3/TRBV12-4; clone size: many; J gene: TRBJ2-7; CDR3 protein: CATSRGLTKQYF; CDR3 DNA: TGTGCCACTTCGCGAGGACTTACGAAGCAGTACTTC
D gene: TRBD1; V gene: TRBV7-2; clone size: .; J gene: TRBJ1-2; CDR3 protein: CASSLRLLGQGAGYTF; CDR3 DNA: TGTGCCAGCAGCTTAAGGCTGTTGGGACAGGGGGCAGGCTACACCTTC
D gene: TRBD1; V gene: TRBV6-5; clone size: .; J gene: TRBJ2-6; CDR3 protein: CASSYRQGAGANVLTF; CDR3 DNA: TGTGCCAGCAGTTACCGACAGGGGGCTGGGGCCAACGTCCTGACTTTC
D gene: .; V gene: TRBV12-3/TRBV12-4; clone size: .; J gene: TRBJ2-5; CDR3 protein: CASNPGPQETQYF; CDR3 DNA: TGTGCCAGCAACCCGGGGCCTCAAGAGACCCAGTACTTC
D gene: .; V gene: TRBV6-1; clone size: .; J gene: TRBJ2-1; CDR3 protein: CASSLTRTGKEQFF; CDR3 DNA: TGTGCCAGCAGCCTCACTCGGACGGGAAAAGAGCAGTTCTTC
D gene: .; V gene: TRBV6-5; clone size: .; J gene: TRBJ2-7; CDR3 protein: CASSYYARGSWYEQYF; CDR3 DNA: TGTGCCAGCAGTTACTACGCCCGGGGGAGTTGGTACGAGCAGTACTTC
D gene: .; V gene: TRBV20-1; clone size: .; J gene: TRBJ2-2; CDR3 protein: CSASSGRAGELFF; CDR3 DNA: TGCAGTGCTAGTTCAGGGCGGGCCGGGGAGCTGTTTTTT
D gene: .; V gene: TRBV6-1; clone size: few; J gene: TRBJ1-1; CDR3 protein: CASRQAGGEAFF; CDR3 DNA: TGTGCCAGCAGACAGGCTGGCGGTGAAGCTTTCTTT
D gene: .; V gene: TRBV20-1; clone size: .; J gene: TRBJ2-3; CDR3 protein: CSARRDGKGDTQYF; CDR3 DNA: TGCAGTGCTAGGCGGGACGGGAAGGGGGATACGCAGTATTTT
D gene: TRBD1; V gene: TRBV5-1; clone size: many; J gene: TRBJ2-7; CDR3 protein: CASSPGGIYEQYF; CDR3 DNA: TGCGCCAGCAGCCCAGGGGGCATCTACGAGCAGTACTTC
D gene: TRBD2; V gene: TRBV12-3/TRBV12-4; clone size: few; J gene: TRBJ2-1; CDR3 protein: CASTPTSGSGDEQFF; CDR3 DNA: TGTGCCAGCACCCCGACTAGCGGGAGTGGGGATGAGCAGTTCTTC
D gene: .; V gene: TRBV11-2; clone size: few; J gene: TRBJ2-1; CDR3 protein: CASSFSFSYNEQFF; CDR3 DNA: TGTGCCAGCAGCTTCTCGTTTTCCTACAATGAGCAGTTCTTC
D gene: .; V gene: TRBV20-1; clone size: .; J gene: TRBJ2-7; CDR3 protein: CSARVLPTGFSMPYEQYF; CDR3 DNA: TGCAGTGCTAGAGTTCTCCCGACGGGATTTTCGATGCCCTACGAGCAGTACTTC
D gene: .; V gene: TRBV7-8; clone size: many; J gene: TRBJ1-6; CDR3 protein: CASSDAQDLAIRSLHF; CDR3 DNA: TGTGCCAGCAGCGACGCACAGGACCTCGCTATCCGTTCCCTCCACTTT
D gene: TRBD2; V gene: TRBV7-2; clone size: .; J gene: TRBJ2-1; CDR3 protein: CASSLLVGRAAYNEQFF; CDR3 DNA: TGTGCCAGCAGCTTATTGGTCGGGAGGGCGGCCTACAATGAGCAGTTCTTC
D gene: .; V gene: TRBV25-1; clone size: few; J gene: TRBJ2-3; CDR3 protein: CASSVGSWVAQYF; CDR3 DNA: TGTGCCAGCAGTGTAGGTAGTTGGGTGGCGCAGTATTTT
D gene: .; V gene: TRBV10-3; clone size: .; J gene: TRBJ2-7; CDR3 protein: CAIRVSLVYEQYF; CDR3 DNA: TGTGCCATCAGGGTCTCGTTGGTTTACGAGCAGTACTTC
D gene: .; V gene: TRBV20-1; clone size: many; J gene: TRBJ2-1; CDR3 protein: CSARVINEQFF; CDR3 DNA: TGCAGTGCAAGGGTCATCAATGAGCAGTTCTTC
D gene: TRBD1; V gene: TRBV20-1; clone size: few; J gene: TRBJ2-5; CDR3 protein: CSARAGDRALETQYF; CDR3 DNA: TGCAGTGCTAGAGCTGGGGACAGGGCATTGGAGACCCAGTACTTC
D gene: TRBD2; V gene: TRBV27; clone size: .; J gene: TRBJ2-3; CDR3 protein: CASSYLTSGGTDTQYF; CDR3 DNA: TGTGCCAGCAGTTACCTGACTAGCGGGGGGACAGATACGCAGTATTTT
D gene: .; V gene: TRBV6-2/TRBV6-3; clone size: .; J gene: TRBJ1-1; CDR3 protein: CASSSLPEGNTEAFF; CDR3 DNA: TGTGCCAGCAGTTCCCTCCCGGAGGGGAACACTGAAGCTTTCTTT
D gene: .; V gene: TRBV12-3/TRBV12-4; clone size: few; J gene: TRBJ2-7; CDR3 protein: CASSPMTGYEQYF; CDR3 DNA: TGTGCCAGCAGCCCCATGACGGGTTACGAGCAGTACTTC
D gene: TRBD2; V gene: TRBV12-3/TRBV12-4; clone size: .; J gene: TRBJ2-1; CDR3 protein: CASSPRTSGRHEQFF; CDR3 DNA: TGTGCCAGCAGTCCTAGGACTAGCGGGAGACATGAGCAGTTCTTC
D gene: .; V gene: TRBV29-1; clone size: .; J gene: TRBJ2-6; CDR3 protein: CSVGTLRVSSGANVLTF; CDR3 DNA: TGCAGCGTTGGGACGCTGAGGGTTAGCTCTGGGGCCAACGTCCTGACTTTC
D gene: TRBD2; V gene: TRBV6-2/TRBV6-3; clone size: .; J gene: TRBJ2-1; CDR3 protein: CASWEREGRGNEQFF; CDR3 DNA: TGTGCCAGCTGGGAGCGGGAGGGCCGGGGCAATGAGCAGTTCTTC
D gene: .; V gene: TRBV5-1; clone size: .; J gene: TRBJ2-7; CDR3 protein: CASSFPLGGSYEQYF; CDR3 DNA: TGCGCCAGCAGCTTTCCACTTGGGGGCTCCTACGAGCAGTACTTC
D gene: .; V gene: TRBV12-3/TRBV12-4; clone size: .; J gene: TRBJ2-2; CDR3 protein: CASSPRLMNTGELFF; CDR3 DNA: TGTGCCAGCAGTCCCCGACTCATGAACACCGGGGAGCTGTTTTTT
D gene: TRBD2; V gene: TRBV6-1; clone size: .; J gene: TRBJ2-7; CDR3 protein: CSSSSLGGNSYEQYF; CDR3 DNA: TGTTCCAGCAGCTCCCTCGGGGGGAACTCCTACGAGCAGTACTTC
D gene: TRBD1; V gene: TRBV29-1; clone size: few; J gene: TRBJ1-2; CDR3 protein: CSVAGTGSFFGGYTF; CDR3 DNA: TGCAGCGTGGCCGGGACAGGGTCTTTTTTTGGGGGCTACACCTTC
D gene: .; V gene: TRBV20-1; clone size: .; J gene: TRBJ2-7; CDR3 protein: CSARSRGVHEQYF; CDR3 DNA: TGCAGTGCTAGAAGCAGGGGAGTACACGAGCAGTACTTC